Listed below are T cell receptor beta chains from one sample, sequenced in a study of T cell repertoires in cytomegalovirus infection. TCRdb re-called the reads with MiXCR, one entry per CDR3 protein. The sample contains 570,000 or so distinct CDR3 sequences, around 40% of which appear only once. Their cognate antigens are unknown. The sequencing here drew on cultured PBMCs, taken from culture after CMV antigen stimulation. These TCRs come from a human donor in good health (CMV status not recorded). Some clones in this sample may be carry-over from other donors' samples. CDR3s include the opening cysteine and the closing phenylalanine or tryptophan. A D gene is named only where the DNA matches it firmly. Clone size appears in some rows only: once, few, many, or a class for an expanded clone.

clone_size: .; d_call: TRBD2; v_call: TRBV4-1; j_call: TRBJ2-1; cdr3_nt: TGCGCCAGCAGCCAAGTCACTGGGACTAGTAAGGGCGATGAGCAGTTCTTC; cdr3_aa: CASSQVTGTSKGDEQFF
clone_size: .; d_call: TRBD2; v_call: TRBV11-2; j_call: TRBJ2-2; cdr3_nt: TGTGCCAGCAGCAGCTTAGAGGCCCTAGCGGGAGGGGGGAACACCGGGGAGCTGTTTTTT; cdr3_aa: CASSSLEALAGGGNTGELFF
clone_size: few; d_call: TRBD2; v_call: TRBV7-2; j_call: TRBJ2-7; cdr3_nt: TGTGCCAGCAGCTACTTAGCGGGCTCTGACTCCGAGCAGTACTTC; cdr3_aa: CASSYLAGSDSEQYF
clone_size: few; d_call: TRBD1; v_call: TRBV2; j_call: TRBJ1-5; cdr3_nt: TGTGCCAGCAGTGAAGAGCGTGCAGGGGGCCAGCCCCAGCATTTT; cdr3_aa: CASSEERAGGQPQHF
clone_size: few; d_call: TRBD2; v_call: TRBV5-1; j_call: TRBJ2-5; cdr3_nt: TGCGCCAGCAGCTTGCGTCCTAGCGGAGGCCAAGAGACCCAGTACTTC; cdr3_aa: CASSLRPSGGQETQYF
clone_size: .; d_call: .; v_call: TRBV7-2; j_call: TRBJ2-3; cdr3_nt: TGTGCCAGCAGCTTACGGGGGGCCGATTTTAGAGATACGCAGTATTTT; cdr3_aa: CASSLRGADFRDTQYF
clone_size: .; d_call: .; v_call: TRBV19; j_call: TRBJ1-5; cdr3_nt: TGTGCCAGTAGTATACGCCCGGCGGATAATAGCAATCAGCCCCAGCATTTT; cdr3_aa: CASSIRPADNSNQPQHF
clone_size: few; d_call: TRBD2; v_call: TRBV6-8; j_call: TRBJ2-5; cdr3_nt: TGTGCCAGCAGCTCGGGGGGGGAGGGAGAGACCCAGTACTTC; cdr3_aa: CASSSGGEGETQYF
clone_size: .; d_call: TRBD1; v_call: TRBV6-6; j_call: TRBJ2-1; cdr3_nt: TGTGCCAGCAGGCCGACAGGGGTTGTCCTAAATGAGCAGTTCTTC; cdr3_aa: CASRPTGVVLNEQFF
clone_size: few; d_call: .; v_call: TRBV20-1; j_call: TRBJ2-3; cdr3_nt: TGCAGTGCTAGAGTCCAAGATGAACCAGGGGCAGATACGCAGTATTTT; cdr3_aa: CSARVQDEPGADTQYF
clone_size: .; d_call: .; v_call: TRBV7-9; j_call: TRBJ1-1; cdr3_nt: TGTGCCAGCAGCTTAGCGGCAGGAGGGACTGAAGCTTTCTTT; cdr3_aa: CASSLAAGGTEAFF
clone_size: few; d_call: .; v_call: TRBV20-1; j_call: TRBJ1-6; cdr3_nt: TGCAGTGCTCGATACGCAATTCGCCAGAAAAATTATAATTCACCCCTCCACTTT; cdr3_aa: CSARYAIRQKNYNSPLHF
clone_size: .; d_call: TRBD2; v_call: TRBV6-2/TRBV6-3; j_call: TRBJ2-1; cdr3_nt: TGTGCCAGCAGGAGACTAGCGGGAGCTATACAGCAGTTCTTC; cdr3_aa: CASRRLAGAIQQFF
clone_size: .; d_call: .; v_call: TRBV6-6; j_call: TRBJ1-3; cdr3_nt: TGTGCCAGCAGTTACGCTCGCCAGGGCTCTGGAAACACCATATATTTT; cdr3_aa: CASSYARQGSGNTIYF
clone_size: .; d_call: TRBD2; v_call: TRBV10-3; j_call: TRBJ2-1; cdr3_nt: TGTGCCATCAGTGGGAACCCCGGGACTAGCGGGGGGTCCTACAATGAGCAGTTCTTC; cdr3_aa: CAISGNPGTSGGSYNEQFF
clone_size: .; d_call: .; v_call: TRBV4-3; j_call: TRBJ2-1; cdr3_nt: TGCGCCAGCAGCCAAGCGGTGGACTTCTCCTACAATGAGCAGTTCTTC; cdr3_aa: CASSQAVDFSYNEQFF
clone_size: .; d_call: TRBD1; v_call: TRBV4-1; j_call: TRBJ1-5; cdr3_nt: TGCGCCAGCAGCCCTGGGACGCAGGGACAGGGGCCCCCGCCCCAGCATTTT; cdr3_aa: CASSPGTQGQGPPPQHF
clone_size: many; d_call: .; v_call: TRBV7-8; j_call: TRBJ1-6; cdr3_nt: TGTGCCAGCATCCTCGGTGGGCAGTATAATTCACCCCTCCACTTT; cdr3_aa: CASILGGQYNSPLHF
clone_size: .; d_call: TRBD1; v_call: TRBV7-2; j_call: TRBJ2-1; cdr3_nt: TGTGCCAGCAGTCTGGGACAGACTCTCAATGAGCAGTTCTTC; cdr3_aa: CASSLGQTLNEQFF
clone_size: .; d_call: TRBD2; v_call: TRBV7-6; j_call: TRBJ2-3; cdr3_nt: TGTGCCAGCAGCACACGCGGGAGGATTCGAGATACGCAGTATTTT; cdr3_aa: CASSTRGRIRDTQYF
clone_size: .; d_call: TRBD1; v_call: TRBV4-3; j_call: TRBJ2-1; cdr3_nt: TGCGCCAGCAGCCAAGATAGGACAGGGGCCGCAGGAAATGAGCAGTTCTTC; cdr3_aa: CASSQDRTGAAGNEQFF
clone_size: few; d_call: TRBD1; v_call: TRBV6-1; j_call: TRBJ2-7; cdr3_nt: TGTGCCAGCAGCCCGACAGGGCTCGAGCAGTACTTC; cdr3_aa: CASSPTGLEQYF
clone_size: .; d_call: .; v_call: TRBV7-2; j_call: TRBJ1-5; cdr3_nt: TGTGCCAGCAGCCCGGACGGAAGGAATCAGCCCCAGCATTTT; cdr3_aa: CASSPDGRNQPQHF
clone_size: .; d_call: TRBD1; v_call: TRBV27; j_call: TRBJ2-7; cdr3_nt: TGTGCCAGCAGTTCACCGGCCGCCATTAGACAGGGCCACGAGCAGTACTTC; cdr3_aa: CASSSPAAIRQGHEQYF
clone_size: .; d_call: TRBD2; v_call: TRBV7-2; j_call: TRBJ2-3; cdr3_nt: TGTGCCAGCAGCTTTGGAGCGGGAGCCTCTACAGATACGCAGTATTTT; cdr3_aa: CASSFGAGASTDTQYF
clone_size: .; d_call: .; v_call: TRBV4-3; j_call: TRBJ1-4; cdr3_nt: TGCGCCAGCAGCACCCTGTGGCCCACTTATGAAAAACTGTTTTTT; cdr3_aa: CASSTLWPTYEKLFF
clone_size: few; d_call: TRBD1; v_call: TRBV7-2; j_call: TRBJ1-5; cdr3_nt: TGTGCCAGCGAGGAAGGGACAGGTGTACAGCCCCAGCATTTT; cdr3_aa: CASEEGTGVQPQHF
clone_size: .; d_call: .; v_call: TRBV7-4; j_call: TRBJ2-2; cdr3_nt: TGTGCCAGCAGCTTAGGCGTTGGGGGTCCCGGGGAGCTGTTTTTT; cdr3_aa: CASSLGVGGPGELFF
clone_size: .; d_call: .; v_call: TRBV12-3/TRBV12-4; j_call: TRBJ1-5; cdr3_nt: TGTGCCAGCAGTTCCGGCCAGGTGCAGCCCCAGCATTTT; cdr3_aa: CASSSGQVQPQHF
clone_size: .; d_call: .; v_call: TRBV7-2; j_call: TRBJ1-1; cdr3_nt: TGTGCCAGCAGCTTAATGTCCCTAGGTAGTATCCCTGAAGCTTTCTTT; cdr3_aa: CASSLMSLGSIPEAFF
clone_size: .; d_call: .; v_call: TRBV30; j_call: TRBJ2-7; cdr3_nt: TGTGCCGGCCGGACAGCACCCTACGAGCAGTACTTC; cdr3_aa: CAGRTAPYEQYF
clone_size: .; d_call: TRBD2; v_call: TRBV5-5; j_call: TRBJ2-1; cdr3_nt: TGTGCCAGCAGCATAGGACTAGCGGGGACCAGCTCCTACAATGAGCAGTTCTTC; cdr3_aa: CASSIGLAGTSSYNEQFF
clone_size: few; d_call: .; v_call: TRBV12-3/TRBV12-4; j_call: TRBJ2-5; cdr3_nt: TGTGCCAGCAGTTTCAAAACTCTCGAAGAGACCCAGTACTTC; cdr3_aa: CASSFKTLEETQYF
clone_size: many; d_call: TRBD1; v_call: TRBV7-2; j_call: TRBJ1-6; cdr3_nt: TGTGCCAGCAGCTTAGAGACAGGGGCAAATTCACCCCTCCACTTT; cdr3_aa: CASSLETGANSPLHF
clone_size: .; d_call: .; v_call: TRBV6-6; j_call: TRBJ1-3; cdr3_nt: TGTGCCAGCAGGGCCGGACAGACCTCTGGAAACACCATATATTTT; cdr3_aa: CASRAGQTSGNTIYF
clone_size: .; d_call: .; v_call: TRBV19; j_call: TRBJ2-5; cdr3_nt: TGTGCCAGTGGAAGACAGGTTGACGAGACCCAGTACTTC; cdr3_aa: CASGRQVDETQYF
clone_size: .; d_call: .; v_call: TRBV14; j_call: TRBJ2-1; cdr3_nt: TGTGCCAGCAGCCAAGGCCCCATAATGTGGCGTGAGCAGTTCTTC; cdr3_aa: CASSQGPIMWREQFF
clone_size: .; d_call: TRBD1; v_call: TRBV5-4; j_call: TRBJ1-6; cdr3_nt: TGTGCCAGCAGCATCGATGGGACAGTCACGCTTGGTTCACCCCTCCACTTT; cdr3_aa: CASSIDGTVTLGSPLHF
clone_size: .; d_call: .; v_call: TRBV27; j_call: TRBJ1-4; cdr3_nt: TGTGCCAGCAGTTTGGGTGCCGGAAAACTGTTTTTT; cdr3_aa: CASSLGAGKLFF
clone_size: once; d_call: .; v_call: TRBV4-3; j_call: TRBJ2-1; cdr3_nt: TGCGCCAGCAGCCAAGATGGCGGCTCTCGGAATGAGCAGTTCTTC; cdr3_aa: CASSQDGGSRNEQFF
clone_size: once; d_call: TRBD1; v_call: TRBV29-1; j_call: TRBJ2-5; cdr3_nt: TGCAGCGTACGGACAGGGGGCTTAGAGACCCAGTACTTC; cdr3_aa: CSVRTGGLETQYF